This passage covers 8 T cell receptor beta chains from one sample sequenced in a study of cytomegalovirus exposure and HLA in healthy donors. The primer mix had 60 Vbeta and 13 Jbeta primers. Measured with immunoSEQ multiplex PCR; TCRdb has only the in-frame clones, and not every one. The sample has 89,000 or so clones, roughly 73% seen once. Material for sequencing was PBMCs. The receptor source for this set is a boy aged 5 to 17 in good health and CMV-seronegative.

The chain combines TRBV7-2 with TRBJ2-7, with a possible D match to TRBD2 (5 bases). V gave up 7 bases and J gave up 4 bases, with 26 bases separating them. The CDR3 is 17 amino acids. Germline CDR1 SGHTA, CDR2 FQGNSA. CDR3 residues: CASISMGTRREKYEQYF. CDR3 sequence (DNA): TGTGCCAGCATAAGCATGGGAACCAGAAGGGAGAAGTACGAGCAGTACTTC.

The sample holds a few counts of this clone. CDR3 bases: TGTGCCAGCAGCTTAGGATCAGAGACAGGACGATTCTCCTACGAGCAGTACTTC. Encoded protein: CASSLGSETGRFSYEQYF. This rearrangement joins TRBV7-2 to TRBJ2-7, with TRBD1 as a possible D gene (6 bases). Germline CDR1 and CDR2: SGHTA and FQGNSA. V was pared by 1 base and J by 0 bases, with 19 bases between. There are 18 residues in the CDR3.

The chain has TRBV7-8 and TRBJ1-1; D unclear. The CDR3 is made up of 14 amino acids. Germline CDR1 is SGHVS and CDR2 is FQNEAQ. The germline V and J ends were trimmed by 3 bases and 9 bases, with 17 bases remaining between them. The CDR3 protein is CASSFLGTGSQAFF. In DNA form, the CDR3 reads TGTGCCAGCAGCTTTCTAGGCACCGGGAGCCAAGCTTTCTTT.

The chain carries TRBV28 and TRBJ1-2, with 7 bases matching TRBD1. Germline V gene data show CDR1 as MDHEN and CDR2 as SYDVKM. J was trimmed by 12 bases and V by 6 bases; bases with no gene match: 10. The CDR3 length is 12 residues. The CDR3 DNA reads TGTGCCAGCAGCCCCACAGGGGTCGGTAACACCTTC. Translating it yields CASSPTGVGNTF.

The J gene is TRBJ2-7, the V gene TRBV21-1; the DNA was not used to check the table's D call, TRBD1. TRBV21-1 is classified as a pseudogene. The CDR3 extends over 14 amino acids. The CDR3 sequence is CASSKDRELREQYF. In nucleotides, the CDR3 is TGTGCCAGCAGCAAGGACAGGGAGTTGCGCGAGCAGTACTTC.

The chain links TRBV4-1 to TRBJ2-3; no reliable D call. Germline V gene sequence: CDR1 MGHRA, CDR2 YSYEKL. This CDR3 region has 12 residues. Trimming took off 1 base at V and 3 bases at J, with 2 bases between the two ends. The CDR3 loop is CASSQVTDTQYF. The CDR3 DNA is TGCGCCAGCAGCCAAGTAACAGATACGCAGTATTTT.

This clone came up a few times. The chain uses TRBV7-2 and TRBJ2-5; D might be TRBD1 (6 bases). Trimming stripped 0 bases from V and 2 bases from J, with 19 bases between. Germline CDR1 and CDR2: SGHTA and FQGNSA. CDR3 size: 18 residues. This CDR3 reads CASSLARLGTYSQETQYF. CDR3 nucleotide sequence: TGTGCCAGCAGCTTAGCACGACTCGGGACATACTCACAAGAGACCCAGTACTTC.

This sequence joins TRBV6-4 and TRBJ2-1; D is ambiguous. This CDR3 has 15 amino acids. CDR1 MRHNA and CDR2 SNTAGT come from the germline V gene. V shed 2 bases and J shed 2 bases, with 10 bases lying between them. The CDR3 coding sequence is TGTGCCAGCAGTGACAGCAGCGAACCCTACAATGAGCAGTTCTTC. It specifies CASSDSSEPYNEQFF.